This T cell receptor (beta chain) is from a study of OX40 agonist ivuxolimab in advanced cancers. About the research overall: Patients were treated with ivuxolimab, an agonistic anti-OX40 (CD134) antibody. Dose-escalation patients had hepatocellular carcinoma, melanoma, renal cell or head and neck cancer.

Libraries were prepared by immunoSEQ multiplex PCR; TCRdb keeps only in-frame clonotypes and omits some of them. This table holds more than 60,000 clones, 86% found once. V gave up 5 bases and J gave up 0 bases, with 14 bases separating them. Germline V gene lookup returns CDR1 MNHNS and CDR2 SASEGT. The CDR3 sequence is 15 residues long. This specimen was CD4+ or CD8+ T cells sorted from blood, taken in a trial of the OX40 agonist ivuxolimab. The receptor was isolated from an adult with an advanced solid tumor such as melanoma, head and neck, liver or kidney cancer. This chain connects TRBV6-1 to TRBJ2-7; D is perhaps TRBD1 (6 bases). The CDR3 DNA reads TGTGCCAGCAGTCGTAGAGGGACATCCTCCTACGAGCAGTACTTC. Protein sequence: CASSRRGTSSYEQYF.